Presented here are 21 T cell receptor beta chains from one specimen sequenced in a study of technical replicates of blood from a handful of donors. Some clones are missing from TCRdb's copy, which holds only in-frame ones; the method was immunoSEQ multiplex PCR. The repertoire holds under 90,000 clones, with around 93% as singletons. The specimen sequenced was T cells isolated from PBMCs. These receptors all stem from a human donor in good health.

J is TRBJ2-5 and V is TRBV2; 8 positions agree with TRBD1. Germline V gives CDR1 SNHLY, CDR2 FYNNEI. Germline trimming cut 6 bases from V and 5 bases from J; bases unmatched to any gene: 5. This CDR3 is built from 13 residues. CDR3 residues: CASRMDRAETQYF. CDR3 nucleotide sequence: TGTGCCAGCAGGATGGACAGGGCGGAGACCCAGTACTTC.

The V gene is TRBV13, the J gene TRBJ2-7, with D possibly being TRBD2 (6 bases). CDR3 size: 15 residues. Trimming took off 2 bases at V and 0 bases at J, with 11 bases between the two ends. CDR1 is PRHDT and CDR2 is FYEKMQ in the germline V gene (reference sequence). This CDR3 reads CASSLLGLSSYEQYF. The CDR3 DNA reads as TGTGCCAGCAGCTTACTGGGACTTAGCTCCTACGAGCAGTACTTC. Supplemented by reference TRBV13 and TRBJ2-7, the full variable domain reads AAGVIQSPRHLIKEKRETATLKCYPIPRHDTVYWYQQGPGQDPQFLISFYEKMQSDKGSIPDRFSAQQFSDYHSELNMSSLELGDSALYFCASSLLGLSSYEQYFGPGTRLTVT.

This clone occurred once. The CDR3 DNA is TGTGCCACCAGCAGGCCCCTAAGCGAGTTGGAGACCCAGTACTTC. This translates into CATSRPLSELETQYF. J is TRBJ2-5 and V is TRBV15; no firm D call. Germline CDR1 LNHNV, CDR2 YYDKDF (reference sequence). CDR3 length: 15 residues. V gave up 3 bases and J gave up 5 bases, with 16 bases separating them.

This clone was seen just once. This chain links TRBV15 with TRBJ2-3; 12 bases are shared with TRBD1. Germline V gene data show CDR1 as LNHNV and CDR2 as YYDKDF (reference sequence). This CDR3 contains 14 residues. V shed 4 bases, J shed 6 bases, and the junction held 2 bases outside the gene matches. The CDR3 region is CATSIGTGGDTQYF. CDR3 coding DNA: TGTGCCACCAGCATCGGGACAGGGGGCGATACGCAGTATTTT.

The J gene is TRBJ2-5, the V gene TRBV29-1; TRBD2 matches 8 bases. CDR1 SQVTM and CDR2 ANQGSEA come from the germline V gene. The ends lost 7 bases at V and 6 bases at J; junction bases unmatched: 25. The CDR3 sequence is 18 residues long. The CDR3 region has the DNA TGCAGCGCGAGTGGGAGGGGCGGGAGGTGGGATGGGGGGAAGACCCAGTACTTC. It specifies CSASGRGGRWDGGKTQYF.

The chain carries TRBV6-5 and TRBJ1-5; D call uncertain. The CDR3 sequence is 16 residues long. The V and J ends lost 0 bases and 0 bases respectively, with 9 bases between them. The V gene's germline CDR1 is MNHEY and CDR2 SVGAGI. The CDR3 DNA is TGTGCCAGCAGTTACTCATCCCGTCTTAGCAATCAGCCCCAGCATTTT. As protein: CASSYSSRLSNQPQHF.

This clone came up once. The chain links TRBV30 to TRBJ1-2; 10 bases are a match to TRBD1. There are 17 residues in the CDR3. Germline V lookup: CDR1 GTSNPN, CDR2 SVGIG (reference sequence). V lost 8 bases, J lost 4 bases, and 19 bases stayed unmatched. The CDR3 bases are TGTGCCCCTAAGGGTGGGACAGGGGTGTCCCCTAGCTATGGCTACACCTTC. Encoded protein: CAPKGGTGVSPSYGYTF. The whole variable domain, filled in from reference TRBV30 and TRBJ1-2, reads SQTIHQWPATLVQPVGSPLSLECTVEGTSNPNLYWYRQAAGRGLQLLFYSVGIGQISSEVPQNLSASRPQDRQFILSSKKLLLSDSGFYLCAPKGGTGVSPSYGYTFGSGTRLTVV.

The chain is built from TRBV6-1 and TRBJ2-7; D gene ambiguous. CDR1 and CDR2 from the germline V gene are MNHNS and SASEGT. V was cut by 7 bases and J by 6 bases, with 10 bases left in between. This CDR3 has 11 amino acids. The CDR3 region has the DNA TGTGCCAGCATCCAATGGGCCGAGCAGTACTTC. It is translated as CASIQWAEQYF.

The rearrangement links TRBV5-8 to TRBJ2-3, with D uncertain. Germline CDR1 and CDR2: SGHTS and YDEGEE. This CDR3 contains 15 residues. V dropped 2 bases and J dropped 1 base, with 11 bases sitting between them. CDR3 sequence (DNA): TGTGCCAGCAGCTTTGTCAAGCACGGCACAGATACGCAGTATTTT. This translates into CASSFVKHGTDTQYF.

The chain has TRBV6-6 and TRBJ2-1, with TRBD1 identical over 7 bases. Trimming took 2 bases from V and 9 from J; bases not matched to a gene: 7. CDR1 MNHNY and CDR2 SVGAGI come from the germline V gene (reference sequence). This CDR3 region has 14 residues. In DNA form, the CDR3 reads TGTGCCAGCAGTTACGAGGGGGCTCGGGGTGAGCAGTTCTTC. It translates to CASSYEGARGEQFF.

The J gene is TRBJ2-5, the V gene TRBV28; TRBD2 matches 7 bases. The V and J ends lost 1 base and 2 bases, in that order; junction bases with no gene match: 7. The CDR3 consists of 16 residues. Looked up from germline, CDR1 is MDHEN and CDR2 is SYDVKM. This chain's CDR3 is CASSLLGLEGQETQYF. For the CDR3, the DNA is TGTGCCAGCAGTTTATTAGGACTAGAGGGGCAAGAGACCCAGTACTTC.

The chain joins TRBV23-1 to TRBJ2-7, with 9 bases aligning to TRBD1. TRBV23-1 is reported as an ORF; its role is uncertain. Trimming cost V 3 bases and J 5 bases; bases outside gene matches: 14. The CDR3 has 17 residues. The chain's CDR3 is CASSHLTLQGATDEQYF. CDR3 coding DNA: TGCGCCAGCAGTCACCTCACCTTACAGGGGGCTACAGACGAGCAGTACTTC.

The chain has TRBV4-2 and TRBJ2-7; 8 nucleotides line up with TRBD2. CDR3 size: 16 residues. After removal of 7 bases from V and 5 bases from J, the junction contained 16 bases not matched to a gene. Germline-derived CDR1 and CDR2 are LGHNA and YNFKEQ. CDR3 protein: CASNLETGGRLNEQYF. For the CDR3, the DNA is TGTGCCAGCAACCTCGAAACGGGGGGGAGGTTGAACGAGCAGTACTTC.

The rearrangement links TRBV19 to TRBJ2-5, with 9 bases aligning to TRBD1. Germline-derived CDR1 and CDR2 are LNHDA and SQIVND (reference sequence). V shed 5 bases and J 5 bases; nucleotides not matched to a gene: 6. The CDR3 is 14 residues long. For the CDR3, the DNA is TGTGCCAGTAGTGTACAGGGGGCTGGGGAGACCCAGTACTTC. Its protein is CASSVQGAGETQYF. The entire variable domain, with the rest obtained from reference TRBV19 and TRBJ2-5, is as follows: DGGITQSPKYLFRKEGQNVTLSCEQNLNHDAMYWYRQDPGQGLRLIYYSQIVNDFQKGDIAEGYSVSREKKESFPLTVTSAQKNPTAFYLCASSVQGAGETQYFGPGTRLLVL.

V usage is TRBV7-9 and J usage is TRBJ1-5; 7 nucleotides match TRBD1. Germline lookup yields CDR1 SEHNR and CDR2 FQNEAQ (reference sequence). This CDR3 is built from 14 residues. J gave up 2 bases and V 5 bases, and 3 bases lay outside the gene matches. CDR3 amino acids: CASSPTGGNQPQHF. The CDR3, as DNA: TGTGCCAGCAGCCCAACAGGGGGCAATCAGCCCCAGCATTTT.

The CDR3 coding sequence is TGTGCCAGCAGTTACTCGAAAGGGGGTGGGGCTTTCTTT. Protein product: CASSYSKGGGAFF. The chain couples TRBV6-5 to TRBJ1-1, with a weak D call TRBD1 (6 bases). Per the germline V gene, CDR1 is MNHEY and CDR2 is SVGAGI. The CDR3 is 13 residues long. The germline V and J ends were trimmed by 0 bases and 11 bases, with 13 bases remaining between them.

The rearrangement links TRBV19 to TRBJ1-4; 9 bases line up with TRBD1. The CDR3 totals 15 residues. Germline-derived CDR1 and CDR2 are LNHDA and SQIVND (reference sequence). Germline trimming cut 3 bases from V and 4 bases from J; bases unmatched to any gene: 3. CDR3 DNA sequence: TGTGCCAGTAGTATCTTGGGACAGGGTAATGAAAAACTGTTTTTT. Protein sequence: CASSILGQGNEKLFF.

This chain uses TRBV5-4 with TRBJ2-1; 9 bases fit TRBD1. The V and J ends lost 4 bases and 12 bases, in that order; junction bases with no gene match: 11. Per the germline V gene, CDR1 is SGHNT and CDR2 is YYREEE (reference sequence). There are 14 residues in the CDR3. CDR3 region: CASSPDRGQALQFF. DNA for the CDR3: TGTGCCAGCAGCCCGGACAGGGGCCAAGCGTTGCAGTTCTTC.

For this clone: At one end the junction does not follow the germline gene, possibly because of a read error. V usage is TRBV6-5 and J usage is TRBJ2-1; D unresolved. Germline lookup yields CDR1 MNHEY and CDR2 SVGAGI. This CDR3 region has 12 residues. The CDR3 spells CASRPTYDEQFF. The DNA of the CDR3 is TGTGCCAGCAGGCCCACCTACGATGAGCAGTTCTTC.

The CDR3 DNA follows: TGTGCCAGCAGCTTAAGGGGCACTGAAGCTTTCTTT. Translated, it gives CASSLRGTEAFF. V gene TRBV11-2 combines with J gene TRBJ1-1; D might be TRBD1 (5 bases). This CDR3 is 12 amino acids long. Germline-derived CDR1 and CDR2 are SGHAT and FQNNGV. Trimming shortened V by 2 bases and J by 4 bases, and 5 bases separated the two germline ends.

The chain joins TRBV7-3 to TRBJ2-1; 10 nucleotides line up with TRBD2. Germline V gene data show CDR1 as SGHTA and CDR2 as FQGTGA. V dropped 4 bases and J dropped 5; count of bases not matched to a gene: 5. The CDR3 has 15 amino acids. The CDR3 protein is CASSSLAGINNEQFF. The DNA of the CDR3 is TGTGCCAGCAGCTCACTAGCGGGGATCAACAATGAGCAGTTCTTC.